This is a list of T cell receptor beta chains from one sample in a study of OX40 agonist ivuxolimab in advanced cancers. Assay used: immunoSEQ multiplex PCR; TCRdb lists only in-frame clones, some missing. The sample contains about 61,000 clones, roughly nine tenths of which appear only once. Sequences were derived from CD4+ or CD8+ T cells sorted from blood, sampled in a trial of the OX40 agonist ivuxolimab. These receptors were taken from an adult with an advanced solid tumor such as melanoma, head and neck, liver or kidney cancer. Both conserved end residues are part of each CDR3. The D gene is left open where the match is weak. Not every row has a clone size; where given, it reads once, few, many or a size class.

V	D	size	J	DNA	CDR3
TRBV19	-	-	TRBJ1-2	TGTGCCAGTAGTATAGCTCGGACACCCAACTATGGCTACACCTTC	CASSIARTPNYGYTF
TRBV7-9	TRBD2	-	TRBJ2-1	TGTGCCAGCAGCTCACCCGCGGGGGGGCTAGGGAATGAGCAGTTCTTC	CASSSPAGGLGNEQFF
TRBV7-9	-	-	TRBJ1-1	TGTGCCAGCAGCTTAGCGCTTAGGGGCCCCCAGCCTGAAGCTTTCTTT	CASSLALRGPQPEAFF
TRBV4-2	-	-	TRBJ1-1	TGTGCCAGCAGCCAAGCCCCGGATCTGGGAGCTTTCTTT	CASSQAPDLGAFF
TRBV5-6	TRBD1	-	TRBJ1-1	TGTGCCAGCAGCGTGGGACAGGAGTTCTCTGAAGCTTTCTTT	CASSVGQEFSEAFF
TRBV10-3	TRBD1	-	TRBJ1-3	TGTGCCATCTGGACAGGGTCCTCTGGAAACACCATATATTTT	CAIWTGSSGNTIYF
TRBV5-6	-	-	TRBJ2-7	TGTGCCAGCAGCTTGGGGGACTACGAGCAGTACTTC	CASSLGDYEQYF
TRBV15	-	medium-sized	TRBJ1-6	TGTGCCACCAGCAGAGAGATAACGGCCAATTCACCCCTCCACTTT	CATSREITANSPLHF
TRBV19	-	-	TRBJ1-2	TGTGCCAGTAGTTCCAGCCCATATGGCTACACCTTC	CASSSSPYGYTF
TRBV19	-	once	TRBJ2-2	TGTGCCAGTAGTATCCAGACGGGGAACACCGGGGAGCTGTTTTTT	CASSIQTGNTGELFF
TRBV27	TRBD1	-	TRBJ1-1	TGTGCCAGCGGCGGGGAGACAGGGGCTTTGAACACTGAAGCTTTCTTT	CASGGETGALNTEAFF
TRBV11-2	-	-	TRBJ1-1	TGTGCCAGCAGCGTGAACACTGAAGCTTTCTTT	CASSVNTEAFF
TRBV6-4	TRBD1	-	TRBJ1-2	TGTGCCAGCAGTTCCATTCCCGGGACAGGGGGTGGCTACACCTTC	CASSSIPGTGGGYTF
TRBV7-6	TRBD1	once	TRBJ2-2	TGTGCCAGCAGCTTAGCGGGGGACAGGCTCACCGGGGAGCTGTTTTTT	CASSLAGDRLTGELFF
TRBV5-6	-	-	TRBJ1-1	TGTGCCAGCAGCTTGCGAGGCACTGAAGCTTTCTTT	CASSLRGTEAFF
TRBV29-1	-	-	TRBJ1-1	TGCAGCGTTGGCGGCGGACTCATGAACACTGAAGCTTTCTTT	CSVGGGLMNTEAFF
TRBV9	-	-	TRBJ1-4	TGTGCCAGCAGCGCGTGGTTTGTCACTAATGAAAAACTGTTTTTT	CASSAWFVTNEKLFF
TRBV7-9	TRBD1	-	TRBJ1-1	TGTGCCAGCAGCTTGACAGGGGCGGTGAACACTGAAGCTTTCTTT	CASSLTGAVNTEAFF
TRBV27	TRBD2	-	TRBJ2-7	TGTGCCAGCAGTTTATCTAGCGGGGGGGCGAACGAGCAGTACTTC	CASSLSSGGANEQYF
TRBV10-2	-	-	TRBJ2-7	TGCGCCAGCAGTGAGGAAAGCTACGAGCAGTACTTC	CASSEESYEQYF
TRBV6-5	-	-	TRBJ2-7	TGTGCCAGCAGCCCAGGGGCCAGGGAGCAGTACTTC	CASSPGAREQYF
TRBV19	-	-	TRBJ2-7	TGTGCCAGTAGTATAGTATTGGGGCAGGGCTACGAGCAGTACTTC	CASSIVLGQGYEQYF
TRBV5-4	TRBD2	-	TRBJ2-3	TGTGCCAGCAGCTTGACCGGGGGGGACACAGATACGCAGTATTTT	CASSLTGGDTDTQYF
TRBV6-1	-	-	TRBJ2-7	TGTGCCAGCAGTATAGCGCGGGACTTCCCCTACGAGCAGTACTTC	CASSIARDFPYEQYF
TRBV13	-	-	TRBJ1-1	TGTGCCAGCAGCTTAGGCCCCAGGGGGAACACTGAAGCTTTCTTT	CASSLGPRGNTEAFF
TRBV7-8	-	-	TRBJ2-3	TGTGCCAGCAGCTTATCGGCAAGTCCGGACCTTGATACGCAGTATTTT	CASSLSASPDLDTQYF
TRBV5-6	-	-	TRBJ1-1	TGTGCCAGCAGCTCTAATCGGGGGGGTTCTGAAGCTTTCTTT	CASSSNRGGSEAFF
TRBV29-1	TRBD1	-	TRBJ1-2	TGCAGCGTTCAGACTACAGGGGTAGGCTATGGCTACACCTTC	CSVQTTGVGYGYTF
TRBV7-9	TRBD2	-	TRBJ2-1	TGTGCCAGCAGCGCCGGACTAGCGGGGGTCAATGAGCAGTTCTTC	CASSAGLAGVNEQFF
TRBV14	-	-	TRBJ2-5	TGTGCCAGCAGCCAGATCGGGCCAGAGACCCAGTACTTC	CASSQIGPETQYF
TRBV6-1	-	-	TRBJ2-1	TGTGCCAGCAGCTACGCTTTGGTGGGGCCGAATGAGCAGTTCTTC	CASSYALVGPNEQFF
TRBV13	-	-	TRBJ2-7	TGTGCCAGCAGCTTAGGACAGGGCTTCGACGAGCAGTACTTC	CASSLGQGFDEQYF
TRBV5-1	TRBD1	-	TRBJ2-1	TGCGCCAGTCGGGACAGGCCCTACAATGAGCAGTTCTTC	CASRDRPYNEQFF
TRBV9	-	-	TRBJ2-1	TGTGCCAGCAGCACGTCAGCGGACATAGCTTACAATGAGCAGTTCTTC	CASSTSADIAYNEQFF
TRBV5-4	-	-	TRBJ1-1	TGTGCCAGCAGCTTGACCGGGGGAGGTGAAGCTTTCTTT	CASSLTGGGEAFF
TRBV29-1	TRBD1	-	TRBJ2-3	TGCAGCGTGCCCTGGGACAGAAATACGCAGTATTTT	CSVPWDRNTQYF
TRBV19	-	once	TRBJ1-6	TGTGCCAGTAGTATAGATCTGGACAGTCTTAATTCACCCCTCCACTTT	CASSIDLDSLNSPLHF
TRBV27	TRBD2	-	TRBJ2-7	TGTGCCAGCAGTTTAGTGGGACTAGCTGTCGCCGAGCAGTACTTC	CASSLVGLAVAEQYF
TRBV4-1	TRBD1	-	TRBJ2-3	TGCGCCAGCAGCCTCTCCGGGACAGCCACCACAGATACGCAGTATTTT	CASSLSGTATTDTQYF
TRBV4-2	-	once	TRBJ1-1	TGTGCCAGCAGCCAAGAAGTAGGGGCCGGTGTTGCAGCTTTCTTT	CASSQEVGAGVAAFF
TRBV19	-	-	TRBJ1-1	TGTGCCAGTAGTACCCAGACAGGATCCAACGAAGCTTTCTTT	CASSTQTGSNEAFF
TRBV27	TRBD1	-	TRBJ2-1	TGTGCCAGCAGTCAGGGACAGGGCCGGGAGCAGTTCTTC	CASSQGQGREQFF
TRBV4-1	TRBD2	once	TRBJ2-7	TGCGCCAGCAGCCAAGATATGGGGGGGGGCTCCTACGAGCAGTACTTC	CASSQDMGGGSYEQYF
TRBV28	TRBD2	-	TRBJ2-1	TGTGCCAGCAGCGTCGGGCGGGGGGGCAGCCATGAGCAGTTCTTC	CASSVGRGGSHEQFF
TRBV28	-	-	TRBJ1-2	TGTGCCAGCAGGGGGGTCCGGGACACTTTTAACTATGGCTACACCTTC	CASRGVRDTFNYGYTF
TRBV6-4	TRBD2	-	TRBJ2-5	TGTGCCAGCATCCCACGGGTAGCGGGGCCCCAAGAGACCCAGTACTTC	CASIPRVAGPQETQYF
TRBV10-1	TRBD1	once	TRBJ2-2	TGCGCCACTGGGGACAGCAACACCGGGGAGCTGTTTTTT	CATGDSNTGELFF
TRBV6-1	-	-	TRBJ1-3	TGTGCCAGCAGTGAATTAAGGGCAGCTGGAAACACCATATATTTT	CASSELRAAGNTIYF
TRBV7-3	-	-	TRBJ2-1	TGTGCCAGTAGCTTAAGGCTTAAGAATGAGCAGTTCTTC	CASSLRLKNEQFF
TRBV5-4	TRBD1	-	TRBJ2-5	TGTGCCAGCAGCTTGACAGGGGGACCAGAGACCCAGTACTTC	CASSLTGGPETQYF
TRBV20-1	-	-	TRBJ2-7	TGCAGTGCTCTGGATACCTACGAGCAGTACTTC	CSALDTYEQYF